This T cell receptor beta chain was sequenced in a study of blood T cell repertoires in COVID-19. The CDR3 runs 18 residues. Trimming removed 1 base from V and 4 bases from J; junction bases left unmatched: 10. Germline CDR1 is SGHTA and CDR2 is FQGNSA. Assay: immunoSEQ multiplex PCR; the TCRdb copy retains only in-frame clones and omits some. The repertoire includes under 250,000 clones, around 82% of them detected once, and 3% to 4.5% sits in the top ten. Input material: peripheral blood. The rearrangement uses TRBV7-2 and TRBJ2-3; 11 bases align to TRBD2. The receptor comes from an elderly woman with acute or convalescent COVID-19. The CDR3 is CASSLVLAGGQMADTQYF. CDR3 coding DNA: TGTGCCAGCAGCTTAGTTCTAGCGGGGGGCCAGATGGCAGATACGCAGTATTTT.